This T cell receptor (beta chain) was obtained from a study of Graves' ophthalmopathy and Graves' hyperthyroidism. Under 3 months in duration, the ophthalmopathy in affected donors had moderate-to-severe activity, CAS ≥3 and NOSPECS ≥4. The authors diagnosed from clinical symptoms, serum thyroxine, TRAb, thyroid ultrasound and orbital computed tomography. V lost 6 bases and J lost 5, with 23 bases in between. The CDR3 runs to 18 residues. Germline V gene lookup returns CDR1 LNHDA and CDR2 SQIVND (reference sequence). The authors amplified TCR beta CDR3 regions, and they did so from RNA transcripts for repertoire sequencing. After a first-round RT-PCR with HTBI primers, a second-round multiplex PCR was run. TCRdb called the multiplex PCR reads again in MiXCR, with one record for every CDR3 protein. Altogether about 700,000 distinct CDR3 sequences are present, around 40% being singletons, with the ten largest covering 44%.

The origin of this receptor is an adult man with Graves' ophthalmopathy. V gene TRBV19 combines with J gene TRBJ1-6; tentative D call: TRBD1 (5 bases). The sequencing input was peripheral blood. CDR3 region: CASRQQESGPRNNSPLHF. The CDR3 coding sequence is TGTGCCAGTAGACAACAGGAGTCGGGACCACGTAATAATTCACCCCTCCACTTT.